This T cell receptor (beta chain) was sequenced for a study of cytomegalovirus exposure and HLA in healthy donors. Those who donated were healthy bone marrow donors. Use of 60 Vbeta and 13 Jbeta primers characterized the PCR. TCRdb's copy holds only in-frame clones and misses some; the assay was immunoSEQ multiplex PCR. The data contain 150,000 to 200,000 clones, approximately 80% of them singletons. Study-level results: Later analysis showed TCR association rates varying by HLA locus, highest for DRB1 and lowest for HLA-C. 16,951 TCR beta sequences were associated with HLA alleles at 0.05 false discovery rate in a later analysis.

The junction had 3 bases not matched to a gene; V was cut back by 0 bases and J by 6 bases. Germline-derived CDR1 and CDR2 are SGHRS and YFSETQ. CDR3 length: 15 amino acids. For this clone: Its target is unknown.

The V and J genes are TRBV5-1 and TRBJ1-5; 10 bases are shared with TRBD1. What was sequenced was PBMCs. The clonotype was recovered from a man between 60 and 70 years old in good health and CMV-seronegative. The DNA of the CDR3 is TGCGCCAGCAGCTTGGGACAGGGGGCAGGTCAGCCCCAGCATTTT. Translated, it gives CASSLGQGAGQPQHF. Together with reference TRBV5-1 and TRBJ1-5, the CDR3 gives the full variable domain: KAGVTQTPRYLIKTRGQQVTLSCSPISGHRSVSWYQQTPGQGLQFLFEYFSETQRNKGNFPGRFSGRQFSNSRSEMNVSTLELGDSALYLCASSLGQGAGQPQHFGDGTRLSIL.